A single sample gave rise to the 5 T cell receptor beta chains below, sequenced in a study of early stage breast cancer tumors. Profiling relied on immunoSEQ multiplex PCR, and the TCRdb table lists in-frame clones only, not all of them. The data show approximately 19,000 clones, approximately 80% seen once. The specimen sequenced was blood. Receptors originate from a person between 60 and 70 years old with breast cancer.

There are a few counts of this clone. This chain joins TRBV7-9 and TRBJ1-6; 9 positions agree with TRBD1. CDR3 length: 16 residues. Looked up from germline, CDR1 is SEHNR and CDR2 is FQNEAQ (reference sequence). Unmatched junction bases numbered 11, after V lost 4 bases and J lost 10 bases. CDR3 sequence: CASSSAGTGSGSPLHF. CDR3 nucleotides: TGTGCCAGCAGCTCCGCCGGGACAGGGTCAGGATCACCCCTCCACTTT.

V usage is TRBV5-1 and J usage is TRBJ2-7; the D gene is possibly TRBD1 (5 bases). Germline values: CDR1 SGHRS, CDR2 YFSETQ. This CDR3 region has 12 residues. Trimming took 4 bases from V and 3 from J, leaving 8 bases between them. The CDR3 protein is CASSQQGYEQYF. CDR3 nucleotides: TGCGCCAGCAGCCAGCAGGGCTACGAGCAGTACTTC.

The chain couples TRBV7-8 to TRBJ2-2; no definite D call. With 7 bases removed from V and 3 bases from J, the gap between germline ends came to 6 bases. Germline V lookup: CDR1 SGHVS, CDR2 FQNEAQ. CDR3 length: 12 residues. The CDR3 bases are TGTGCCAGCACTAAACACACCGGGGAGCTGTTTTTT. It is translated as CASTKHTGELFF.

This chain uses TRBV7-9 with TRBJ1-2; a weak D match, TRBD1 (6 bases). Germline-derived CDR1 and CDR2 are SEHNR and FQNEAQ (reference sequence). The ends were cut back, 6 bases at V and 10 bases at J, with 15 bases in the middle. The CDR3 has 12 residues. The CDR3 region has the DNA TGTGCCAGCAGGGCCGGGACATCGGACTACACCTTC. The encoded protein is CASRAGTSDYTF.

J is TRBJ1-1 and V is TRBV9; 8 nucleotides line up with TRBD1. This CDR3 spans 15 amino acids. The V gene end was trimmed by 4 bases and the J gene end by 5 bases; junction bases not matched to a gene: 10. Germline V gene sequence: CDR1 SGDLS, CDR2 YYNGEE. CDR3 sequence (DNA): TGTGCCAGCAGCCCGAGAGGGACAGGTCTTACTGAAGCTTTCTTT. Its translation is CASSPRGTGLTEAFF.